Listed below are T cell receptor beta chains from one sample, sequenced in a study of OX40 agonist ivuxolimab in advanced cancers. Assay used: immunoSEQ multiplex PCR; TCRdb lists only in-frame clones, some missing. The data contain several thousand clones, more than 75% of them singletons. The starting material was CD4+ or CD8+ T cells sorted from blood, obtained in a trial of the OX40 agonist ivuxolimab. The receptors derive from an adult with an advanced solid tumor such as melanoma, head and neck, liver or kidney cancer. The CDR3 runs from the conserved cysteine through the conserved F or W. Size values are once, few and many counts, or a class for expanded clones, and some rows have none.

j_call,cdr3_length,clone_size,v_call,cdr3_aa
TRBJ2-7,14,-,TRBV27,CASSLGLGSYEQYF
TRBJ2-5,14,-,TRBV9,CASSATGFGETQYF
TRBJ1-4,15,-,TRBV6-1,CASSEAPDIWGKLFF
TRBJ2-7,12,few,TRBV19,CASSPRGLEQYF
TRBJ1-1,16,-,TRBV6-5,CASSYFEFGWGTEAFF
TRBJ2-7,15,-,TRBV6-1,CASSEELRATYEQYF
TRBJ2-7,11,-,TRBV7-9,CASIAGGEQYF
TRBJ2-7,13,few,TRBV5-5,CASSLVGDYEQYF
TRBJ1-6,18,-,TRBV7-9,CASSLRTGMGSYNSPLHF
TRBJ1-4,16,few,TRBV2,CASSGRQDPTNEKLFF
TRBJ2-5,12,-,TRBV6-4,CASSWPKGTQYF
TRBJ2-1,13,once,TRBV19,CASSFGQANAQVF
TRBJ2-2,16,few,TRBV5-1,CASSLLIPTNTGELFF
TRBJ2-7,14,once,TRBV7-9,CASSPGPSSYEQYF
TRBJ1-1,17,-,TRBV4-3,CASSQDLTVAMNTEAFF
TRBJ2-7,16,-,TRBV7-2,CASSLNPMRGAYEQYF
TRBJ2-7,14,-,TRBV10-1,CASSESTGEDEQYF
TRBJ1-1,12,-,TRBV19,CASSLGRAEAFF
TRBJ1-2,15,-,TRBV27,CASSLRTDLNYGYTF
TRBJ2-1,15,-,TRBV7-2,CASRPTSGGYNEQFF
TRBJ2-1,16,-,TRBV7-9,CASSGRTSGGFNEQFF
TRBJ2-5,14,-,TRBV5-1,CASSLGYGSETQYF
TRBJ2-3,16,-,TRBV18,CASSPGTYAMTDTQYF
TRBJ1-2,14,-,TRBV6-5,CASSETSVRYGYTF
TRBJ2-1,17,-,TRBV9,CASSPTSGGGSYNEQFF
TRBJ2-3,14,few,TRBV19,CASSIDRSTDTQYF
TRBJ1-2,14,-,TRBV7-3,CASSLGLGGYGYTF